This T cell receptor (beta chain) was recovered during a study of CD4 T cells in relation to SARS-CoV-2 and coronaviruses. General study findings and limits: About 65% of donors had memory CD4+ clonotypes crossrecognizing SARS-CoV-2 and common cold coronavirus spike.

The V end was cut by 5 bases, the J end by 0 bases, with 11 bases between. This CDR3 is 15 amino acids long. CDR1 is SNHLY and CDR2 is FYNNEI in the germline V gene. The table came from immunoSEQ multiplex PCR; TCRdb's copy has only in-frame clones and leaves some out. The sample contains over 35,000 clones, 77% of which appear only once. About this clone: Antigen specificity is unknown.

Naive or memory CD4+ cells were cultured 1:1 with T cell-depleted PBMCs plus CEF. This chain connects TRBV2 to TRBJ2-1; D may be TRBD1 (6 bases). The sequencing sample was made of memory CD4+ T cells from PBMCs, cultured in vitro. This TCR was sampled from an adult with COVID-19. The CDR3 region has the DNA TGTGCCAGCAGTTCGGACAGCGGCTCCTACAATGAGCAGTTCTTC. Protein product: CASSSDSGSYNEQFF.